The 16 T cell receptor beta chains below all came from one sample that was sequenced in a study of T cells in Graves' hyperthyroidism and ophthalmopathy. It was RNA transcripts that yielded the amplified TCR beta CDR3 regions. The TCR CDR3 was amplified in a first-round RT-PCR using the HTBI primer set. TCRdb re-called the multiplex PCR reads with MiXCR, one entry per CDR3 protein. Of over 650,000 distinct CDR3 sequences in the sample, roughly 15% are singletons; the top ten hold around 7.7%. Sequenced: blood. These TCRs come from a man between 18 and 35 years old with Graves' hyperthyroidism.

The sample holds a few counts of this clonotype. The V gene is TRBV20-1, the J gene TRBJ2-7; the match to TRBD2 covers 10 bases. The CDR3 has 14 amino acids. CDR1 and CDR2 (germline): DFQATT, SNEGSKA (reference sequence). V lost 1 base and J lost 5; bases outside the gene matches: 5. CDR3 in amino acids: CSARVPSGSNEQYF. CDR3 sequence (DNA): TGCAGTGCTAGAGTGCCTAGCGGGAGCAACGAGCAGTACTTC.

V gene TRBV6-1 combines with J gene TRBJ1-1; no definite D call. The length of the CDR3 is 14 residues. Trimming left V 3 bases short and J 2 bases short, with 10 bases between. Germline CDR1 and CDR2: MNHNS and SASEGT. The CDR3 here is CASSDRSRNTEAFF. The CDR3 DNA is TGTGCCAGCAGTGACAGGAGTAGAAACACTGAAGCTTTCTTT.

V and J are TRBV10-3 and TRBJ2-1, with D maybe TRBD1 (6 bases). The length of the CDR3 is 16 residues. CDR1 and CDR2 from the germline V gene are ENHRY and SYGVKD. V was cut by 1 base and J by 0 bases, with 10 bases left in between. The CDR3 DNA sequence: TGTGCCATCAGTGAGTTAGGGGGTAGCTCCTACAATGAGCAGTTCTTC. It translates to CAISELGGSSYNEQFF.

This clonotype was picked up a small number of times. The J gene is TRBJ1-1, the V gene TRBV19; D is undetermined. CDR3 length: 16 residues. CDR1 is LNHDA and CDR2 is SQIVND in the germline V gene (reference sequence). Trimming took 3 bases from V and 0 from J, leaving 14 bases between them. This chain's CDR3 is CASSMPPGELNTEAFF. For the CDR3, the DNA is TGTGCCAGTAGTATGCCCCCTGGGGAGCTGAACACTGAAGCTTTCTTT. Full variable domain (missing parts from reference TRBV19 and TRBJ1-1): DGGITQSPKYLFRKEGQNVTLSCEQNLNHDAMYWYRQDPGQGLRLIYYSQIVNDFQKGDIAEGYSVSREKKESFPLTVTSAQKNPTAFYLCASSMPPGELNTEAFFGQGTRLTVV.

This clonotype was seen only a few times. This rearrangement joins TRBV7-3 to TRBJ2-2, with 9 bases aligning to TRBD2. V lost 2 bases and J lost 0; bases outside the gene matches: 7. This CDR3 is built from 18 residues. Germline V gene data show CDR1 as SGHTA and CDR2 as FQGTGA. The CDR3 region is CASSLPWASGTNTGELFF. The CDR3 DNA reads TGTGCCAGCAGCTTACCGTGGGCTAGCGGGACGAACACCGGGGAGCTGTTTTTT.

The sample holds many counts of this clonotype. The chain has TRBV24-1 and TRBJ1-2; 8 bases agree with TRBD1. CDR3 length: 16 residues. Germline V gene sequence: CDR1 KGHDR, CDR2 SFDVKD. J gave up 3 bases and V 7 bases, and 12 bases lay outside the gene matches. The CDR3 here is CATSQGASIPHYGYTF. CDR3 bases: TGTGCCACCAGCCAGGGGGCCTCTATACCCCACTATGGCTACACCTTC.

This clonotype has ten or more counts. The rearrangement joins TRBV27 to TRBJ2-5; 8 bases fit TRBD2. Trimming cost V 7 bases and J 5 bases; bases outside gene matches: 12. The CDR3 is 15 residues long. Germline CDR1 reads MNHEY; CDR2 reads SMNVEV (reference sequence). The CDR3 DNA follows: TGTGCCAGCAAGGCACAGCGGGAGATATTTGAGACCCAGTACTTC. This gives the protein CASKAQREIFETQYF.

The CDR3 here is CASSEYHGNEKLFF. The CDR3 DNA sequence: TGTGCCAGCAGTGAATATCATGGAAATGAAAAACTGTTTTTT. The rearrangement uses TRBV27 and TRBJ1-4; D uncertain. Trimming pared 5 bases from V and 5 bases from J, leaving 12 bases between. This CDR3 comprises 14 residues. CDR1 and CDR2 from the germline V gene are MNHEY and SMNVEV (reference sequence).

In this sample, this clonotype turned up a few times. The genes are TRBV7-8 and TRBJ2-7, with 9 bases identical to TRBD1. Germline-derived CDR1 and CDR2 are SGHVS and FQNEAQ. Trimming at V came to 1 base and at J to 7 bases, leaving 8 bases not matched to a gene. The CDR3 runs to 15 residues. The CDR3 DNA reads TGTGCCAGCAGCTTAGGAGGGACAGGGTTGGGGGAGCAGTACTTC. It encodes CASSLGGTGLGEQYF.

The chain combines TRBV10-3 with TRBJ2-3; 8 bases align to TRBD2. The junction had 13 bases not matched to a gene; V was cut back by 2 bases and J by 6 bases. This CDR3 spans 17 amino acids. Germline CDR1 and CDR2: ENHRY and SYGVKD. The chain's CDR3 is CAISERPAGVRWDTQYF. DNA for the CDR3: TGTGCCATCAGTGAGAGGCCAGCGGGAGTACGTTGGGATACGCAGTATTTT.

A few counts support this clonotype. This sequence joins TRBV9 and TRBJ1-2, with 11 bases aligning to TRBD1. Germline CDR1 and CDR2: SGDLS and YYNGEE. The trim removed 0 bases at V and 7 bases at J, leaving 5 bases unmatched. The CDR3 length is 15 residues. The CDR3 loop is CASSVAGTGGIGYTF. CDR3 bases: TGTGCCAGCAGCGTAGCCGGGACAGGGGGTATTGGCTACACCTTC. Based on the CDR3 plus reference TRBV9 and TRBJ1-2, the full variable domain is DSGVTQTPKHLITATGQRVTLRCSPRSGDLSVYWYQQSLDQGLQFLIQYYNGEERAKGNILERFSAQQFPDLHSELNLSSLELGDSALYFCASSVAGTGGIGYTFGSGTRLTVV.

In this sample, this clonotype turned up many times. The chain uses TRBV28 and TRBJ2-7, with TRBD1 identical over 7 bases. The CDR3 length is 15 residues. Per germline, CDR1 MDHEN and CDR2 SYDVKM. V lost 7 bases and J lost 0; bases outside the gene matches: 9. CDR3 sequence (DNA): TGTGCCAGCACCCCTGGGGGACAGAACTCCTACGAGCAGTACTTC. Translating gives CASTPGGQNSYEQYF.

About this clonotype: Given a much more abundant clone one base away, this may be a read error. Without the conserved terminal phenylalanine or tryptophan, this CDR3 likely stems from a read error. CDR3 nucleotide sequence: TGTGCCTGGAGTGTACAACCGGGAAGAGAGACCCAGTACCTC. This codes for CAWSVQPGRETQYL. V gene TRBV30 combines with J gene TRBJ2-5; D perhaps matches TRBD2 (5 bases). The CDR3 extends over 14 amino acids. With 0 bases removed from V and 4 bases from J, the gap between germline ends came to 12 bases. Germline CDR1 reads GTSNPN; CDR2 reads SVGIG (reference sequence).

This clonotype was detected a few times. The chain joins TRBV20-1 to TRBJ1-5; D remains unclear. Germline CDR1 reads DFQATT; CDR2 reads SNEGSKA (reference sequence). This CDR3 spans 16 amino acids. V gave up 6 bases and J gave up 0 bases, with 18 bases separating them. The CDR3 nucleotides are TGCAGTGCCGTTAGCGGTATTGGGTATAGCAATCAGCCCCAGCATTTT. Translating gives CSAVSGIGYSNQPQHF.

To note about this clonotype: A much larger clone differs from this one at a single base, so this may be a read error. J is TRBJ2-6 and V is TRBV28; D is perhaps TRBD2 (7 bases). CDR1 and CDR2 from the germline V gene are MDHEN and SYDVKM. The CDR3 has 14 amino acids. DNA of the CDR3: TGTGCCAGCAGCCCCGAGGGGGGGGCCAACGTCCTGGCTTTC. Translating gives CASSPEGGANVLAF.

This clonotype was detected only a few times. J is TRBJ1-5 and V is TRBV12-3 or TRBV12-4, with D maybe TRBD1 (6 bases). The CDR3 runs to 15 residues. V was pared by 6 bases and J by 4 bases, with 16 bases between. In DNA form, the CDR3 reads TGTGCCAGCAGCCCCCCCGGGACACCTAATCAGCCCCAGCATTTT. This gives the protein CASSPPGTPNQPQHF.